This T cell receptor (beta chain) was captured in a study of T cells after yellow fever vaccination. TCRdb independently ran MiXCR on the 5' RACE reads; one entry per CDR3 protein. The sample carries 150,000 to 200,000 distinct CDR3 sequences, 9.5% to 12% recorded once. CDR1 and CDR2 from the germline V gene are LNHDA and SQIVND (reference sequence). The CDR3 length is 12 residues. The V end lost 5 bases, the J end lost 8 bases, and 9 bases lay between the germline ends. Findings of the study overall: A secondary response was less intense yet reached its peak sooner, at day 5 versus 15.

A remark on this clonotype: What it binds is unknown.

The input for sequencing was CD8+ T cells sorted from PBMCs, taken 15 days after the yellow fever booster vaccination. This sequence originates from a man younger than 35 who received the YFV17D yellow fever vaccine. This chain connects TRBV19 to TRBJ2-2; D gene uncertain. The CDR3 spells CASSFIGGELFF. As DNA, the CDR3 is TGTGCCAGTAGTTTTATAGGTGGGGAGCTGTTTTTT. The full variable domain, rest sourced from reference TRBV19 and TRBJ2-2, is DGGITQSPKYLFRKEGQNVTLSCEQNLNHDAMYWYRQDPGQGLRLIYYSQIVNDFQKGDIAEGYSVSREKKESFPLTVTSAQKNPTAFYLCASSFIGGELFFGEGSRLTVL.